The entry that follows covers one T cell receptor (beta chain) sequence. Its antigen is undetermined. This sample was included in a study of cytomegalovirus exposure and HLA in healthy donors. There were likely unrecorded immune exposures, though donors were nominally healthy when sampled. CDR3 size: 17 residues. The J segment lost 7 bases and the V segment lost 6 bases, leaving 14 bases of the junction unmatched. CDR1 and CDR2 from the germline V gene are ENHRY and SYGVKD. Study conclusions and caveats: Researchers reported in a later analysis that a missense DCLRE1C variant was tied to TCR beta V- and J-gene trimming. An ancestry cluster, one associated with Asian ancestry, reportedly showed fewer N-insertions than the roughly 670-donor mean in a later analysis. The authors later found most CMV-associated TCR beta chains appeared HLA-restricted.

The PCR ran on 60 Vbeta and 13 Jbeta primers. Measured with immunoSEQ multiplex PCR; TCRdb has only the in-frame clones, and not every one. The sample records 150,000 to 200,000 clones, 70% to 90% being singletons. This TCR derives from a man between 18 and 35 years old in good health and CMV-seropositive. The sample consisted of PBMCs. The chain uses TRBV10-3 and TRBJ2-1, with TRBD2 matching over 11 bases. CDR3 sequence: CAISLKTSGVLRNEQFF. Written as DNA, the CDR3 is TGTGCCATCAGCCTAAAGACTAGCGGGGTCCTACGGAATGAGCAGTTCTTC.